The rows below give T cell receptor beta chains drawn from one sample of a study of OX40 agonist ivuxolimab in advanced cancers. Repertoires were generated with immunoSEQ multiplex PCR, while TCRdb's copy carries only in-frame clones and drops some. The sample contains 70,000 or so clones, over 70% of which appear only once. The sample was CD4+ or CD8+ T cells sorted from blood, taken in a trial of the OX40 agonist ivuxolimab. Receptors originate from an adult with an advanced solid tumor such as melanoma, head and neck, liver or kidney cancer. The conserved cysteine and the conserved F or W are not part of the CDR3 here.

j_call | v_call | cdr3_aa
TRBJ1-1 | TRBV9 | ASSLSRGNTEAF
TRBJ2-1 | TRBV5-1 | ASSLAEGAGNEQF
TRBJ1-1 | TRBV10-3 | AIRSGGLVTEAF
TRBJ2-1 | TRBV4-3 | ASSQEVGGNEQF
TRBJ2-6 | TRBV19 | ASRLPSSGANVLT
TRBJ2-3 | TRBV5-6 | ASSLVGGGDTDTQY
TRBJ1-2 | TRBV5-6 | ASSLEEYGGYT
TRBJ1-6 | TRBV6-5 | ASSYNGPPYSPLH
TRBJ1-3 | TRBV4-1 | ASSPLISSGNTIY
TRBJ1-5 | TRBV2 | ASSRTGTFGGSQPQH
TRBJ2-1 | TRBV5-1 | ASTTGGSYNEQF
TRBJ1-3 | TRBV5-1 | ASSPGQGLSGNTIY
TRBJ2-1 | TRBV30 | AWMLGDEQF
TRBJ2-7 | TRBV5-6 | ASSSDSGGPHEQY
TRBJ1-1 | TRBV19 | ASSISLAPGTEAF
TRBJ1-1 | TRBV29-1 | SVATGIDTEAF
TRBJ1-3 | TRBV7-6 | ASSLSRSGNTIY
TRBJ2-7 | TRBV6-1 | ASSEIWGLNEQY
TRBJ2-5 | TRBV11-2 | ASSLGAGGLRETQY
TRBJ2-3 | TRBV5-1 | ASSRQYTDTQY
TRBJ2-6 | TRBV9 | ASSVGPSGANVLT
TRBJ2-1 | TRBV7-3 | ASSPQGFALF
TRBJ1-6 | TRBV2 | ASSEAAAGGRNSPLH
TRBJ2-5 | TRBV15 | ATSRDPGLAGKLQETQY
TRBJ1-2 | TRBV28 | ASIPQGAGGYT
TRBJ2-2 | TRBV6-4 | ASGVANTGELF
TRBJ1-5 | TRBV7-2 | ASSAGQGGQPQH
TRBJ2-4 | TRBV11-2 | ASSFFGQSTKNIQY
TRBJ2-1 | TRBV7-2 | ASSRGASGVGEQF
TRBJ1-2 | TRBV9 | ASSVQGDDGYT
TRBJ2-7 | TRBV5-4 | ASSFGGMGLYEQY
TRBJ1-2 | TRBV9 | ASSVDLGGVLGYT
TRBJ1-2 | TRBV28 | ASIGFQNNYGYT
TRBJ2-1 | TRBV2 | ASSGRTGLSSYNEQF
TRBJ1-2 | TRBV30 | AWSVGWYGYT
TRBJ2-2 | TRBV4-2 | ASSQGDGELF
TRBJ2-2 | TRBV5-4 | ASSLTGSGELF
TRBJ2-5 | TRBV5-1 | ASSRSGGAGETQY
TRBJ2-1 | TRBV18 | ASSARRNSYNEQF
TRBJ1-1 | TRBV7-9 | ASSSQGAGTEAF
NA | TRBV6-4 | ASSPDRGHEQY
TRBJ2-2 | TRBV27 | ASRGQGIEELF
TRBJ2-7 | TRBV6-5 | ASSPSIANSGEQY
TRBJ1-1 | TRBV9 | ASSSTTDMNTEAF
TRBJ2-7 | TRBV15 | ATSQGGIDEQY